One sample yielded the 20 T cell receptor beta chains listed below, sequenced in a study of control samples from healthy donors and cancer patients. Here immunoSEQ multiplex PCR was the method, and the copy in TCRdb shows in-frame clones only, minus some. The sample yields over 150,000 clones, approximately 96% seen once. The sample was blood. These receptors were taken from a woman aged 25-40 years in good health.

The gene calls are TRBV6-1 and TRBJ2-7, with D uncertain. Trimming removed 3 bases at V and 1 base at J, with 13 bases between. From germline, CDR1 is MNHNS and CDR2 SASEGT. The CDR3 has 15 amino acids. CDR3 protein: CASSEDRGTSYEQYF. The CDR3 DNA sequence: TGTGCCAGCAGTGAGGATCGCGGAACGTCCTACGAGCAGTACTTC.

The chain uses TRBV4-1 and TRBJ2-5; 9 nucleotides match TRBD2. V shed 1 base, J shed 5 bases, and the junction held 8 bases outside the gene matches. The CDR3 consists of 16 residues. Germline V gene data show CDR1 as MGHRA and CDR2 as YSYEKL. CDR3 coding DNA: TGCGCCAGCAGCCAAGTCTGGACTAGCGCTGGGGAGACCCAGTACTTC. Amino acids: CASSQVWTSAGETQYF.

The rearrangement joins TRBV27 to TRBJ1-2; D might be TRBD1 (5 bases). The CDR3 length is 14 residues. V lost 3 bases to trimming and J lost 0 bases, with 8 bases between them. Germline V lookup: CDR1 MNHEY, CDR2 SMNVEV (reference sequence). As DNA, the CDR3 is TGTGCCAGCAGTTTGACAGCTACTAACTATGGCTACACCTTC. Translated, it gives CASSLTATNYGYTF.

This clone was observed a handful of times. The chain has TRBV7-9 and TRBJ2-7; D not certain. Germline loops: CDR1 SEHNR, CDR2 FQNEAQ (reference sequence). With 4 bases removed from V and 3 bases from J, the gap between germline ends came to 7 bases. The length of the CDR3 is 12 residues. The CDR3 loop reads CASSSEHYEQYF. The DNA for the CDR3 is TGTGCCAGCAGCTCGGAGCACTACGAGCAGTACTTC.

The V and J genes are TRBV28 and TRBJ2-2; no clear D gene. Germline-derived CDR1 and CDR2 are MDHEN and SYDVKM. This CDR3 is built from 15 residues. The V gene lost 4 bases and the J gene lost 4 bases, with 13 bases spanning the gap. The CDR3 reads CASSSRSKGTGELFF. In DNA form, the CDR3 reads TGTGCCAGCAGTTCCCGTAGTAAGGGCACCGGGGAGCTGTTTTTT.

This chain links TRBV5-6 with TRBJ1-6, with D uncertain. CDR3 length: 15 residues. The germline V gene has CDR1 SGHDT and CDR2 YYEEEE. V was pared by 1 base and J by 0 bases, with 5 bases between. CDR3 bases: TGTGCCAGCAGCTTGTTTAGCTCCTATAATTCACCCCTCCACTTT. Protein: CASSLFSSYNSPLHF.

The chain employs TRBV7-8 and TRBJ1-1; 7 bases are a match to TRBD1. CDR1 and CDR2 from the germline V gene are SGHVS and FQNEAQ. Losses at the gene ends were 5 bases for V and 1 base for J; bases not matched to a gene: 1. This CDR3 is 13 amino acids long. The CDR3 loop is CASSGTANTEAFF. The DNA for the CDR3 is TGTGCCAGCAGCGGGACAGCGAACACTGAAGCTTTCTTT.

V and J are TRBV7-8 and TRBJ2-7; D is possibly TRBD1 (6 bases). CDR3 size: 16 residues. Per germline, CDR1 SGHVS and CDR2 FQNEAQ. V lost 1 base and J 2 bases, leaving 15 bases between the germline ends. Written as DNA, the CDR3 is TGTGCCAGCAGCTTAGGAGGGGGTGTCTTGACCTACGAGCAGTACTTC. Protein product: CASSLGGGVLTYEQYF.

The J gene is TRBJ2-1, the V gene TRBV19, with 10 bases identical to TRBD2. The junction had 4 bases not matched to a gene; V was cut back by 7 bases and J by 1 base. The CDR3 loop spans 15 amino acids. Germline V gene lookup returns CDR1 LNHDA and CDR2 SQIVND (reference sequence). The CDR3 DNA is TGTGCCAGTACCCCTAGCGGGAGATCCTACAATGAGCAGTTCTTC. Encoded protein: CASTPSGRSYNEQFF.

V gene TRBV13 combines with J gene TRBJ1-1; the D is unclear. This CDR3 spans 15 amino acids. V gave up 4 bases and J gave up 1 base, with 13 bases separating them. Germline-derived CDR1 and CDR2 are PRHDT and FYEKMQ (reference sequence). CDR3 coding DNA: TGTGCCAGCAGCTCGAGTGGGTTTCGGAACACTGAAGCTTTCTTT. Translating gives CASSSSGFRNTEAFF.

The V and J genes are TRBV5-1 and TRBJ2-3, with TRBD2 identical over 8 bases. The CDR3 loop spans 14 amino acids. V shed 4 bases, J shed 4 bases, and the junction held 5 bases outside the gene matches. Germline V gives CDR1 SGHRS, CDR2 YFSETQ. The CDR3 nucleotides are TGCGCCAGCAGCCAGGGACTAGTTTCAGATACGCAGTATTTT. Protein sequence: CASSQGLVSDTQYF.

This clone was recorded only once. V usage is TRBV28 and J usage is TRBJ2-5; 8 bases fit TRBD2. The CDR3 is 16 amino acids. CDR1 MDHEN and CDR2 SYDVKM come from the germline V gene. V was pared by 5 bases and J by 7 bases, with 15 bases of the junction left unmatched. The CDR3 DNA reads as TGTGCCAGCAGTCCGACGTCTGCGGGAGGTAGGGCGACCCAGTACTTC. It yields the protein CASSPTSAGGRATQYF.

The rearrangement links TRBV30 to TRBJ2-1, with 12 nucleotides matching TRBD2. The J segment lost 8 bases and the V segment lost 4 bases, leaving 3 bases of the junction unmatched. Germline CDR1 reads GTSNPN; CDR2 reads SVGIG (reference sequence). The CDR3 sequence is 13 residues long. CDR3 in amino acids: CAWTSGRGYEQFF. In nucleotides, the CDR3 is TGTGCCTGGACTAGCGGGAGGGGGTATGAGCAGTTCTTC. The entire variable domain, with the rest obtained from reference TRBV30 and TRBJ2-1, is as follows: SQTIHQWPATLVQPVGSPLSLECTVEGTSNPNLYWYRQAAGRGLQLLFYSVGIGQISSEVPQNLSASRPQDRQFILSSKKLLLSDSGFYLCAWTSGRGYEQFFGPGTRLTVL.

The chain is built from TRBV11-2 and TRBJ1-1; no firm D call. Trimming removed 5 bases at V and 7 bases at J, with 11 bases between. Germline CDR1 is SGHAT and CDR2 is FQNNGV. The CDR3 runs 12 residues. Written as DNA, the CDR3 is TGTGCCAGCAGCCCGAATCGCAATGAAGCTTTCTTT. This codes for CASSPNRNEAFF.

This clone was counted a single time. This chain connects TRBV5-1 to TRBJ2-1; D may correspond to TRBD1 or TRBD2 (5 bases each). V lost 0 bases and J lost 5, with 21 bases in between. This CDR3 contains 18 residues. The V gene's germline CDR1 is SGHRS and CDR2 YFSETQ. The CDR3 loop reads CASSLGGALSLVHNEQFF. As DNA, the CDR3 is TGCGCCAGCAGCTTGGGAGGGGCCCTCTCTTTGGTCCACAATGAGCAGTTCTTC. The whole variable domain, filled in from reference TRBV5-1 and TRBJ2-1, reads KAGVTQTPRYLIKTRGQQVTLSCSPISGHRSVSWYQQTPGQGLQFLFEYFSETQRNKGNFPGRFSGRQFSNSRSEMNVSTLELGDSALYLCASSLGGALSLVHNEQFFGPGTRLTVL.

The V call is TRBV4-1, the J call TRBJ2-1; D is perhaps TRBD1 or TRBD2 (5 bases each). Germline CDR1 reads MGHRA; CDR2 reads YSYEKL. The CDR3 sequence is 14 residues long. The ends were cut back, 6 bases at V and 0 bases at J, with 9 bases in the middle. The CDR3 spells CASRKGSSYNEQFF. DNA for the CDR3: TGCGCCAGCAGGAAGGGGAGCTCCTACAATGAGCAGTTCTTC.

The rearrangement uses TRBV5-4 and TRBJ2-5; 7 bases map to TRBD1. The germline V gene has CDR1 SGHNT and CDR2 YYREEE (reference sequence). V lost 4 bases, J lost 3 bases, and 3 bases stayed unmatched. The CDR3 runs 13 residues. CDR3 coding DNA: TGTGCCAGCAGCCCGGGACAGAAAGAGACCCAGTACTTC. It specifies CASSPGQKETQYF.

The chain links TRBV5-8 to TRBJ2-3, with D maybe TRBD2 (6 bases). Trimming pared 0 bases from V and 3 bases from J, leaving 11 bases between. The germline V gene encodes CDR1 SGHTS and CDR2 YDEGEE. The CDR3 is made up of 15 amino acids. The CDR3 nucleotides are TGTGCCAGCAGCTTGGGCGGGATAGGTACAGATACGCAGTATTTT. Its protein is CASSLGGIGTDTQYF. Full variable domain (missing parts from reference TRBV5-8 and TRBJ2-3): EAGVTQSPTHLIKTRGQQATLRCSPISGHTSVYWYQQALGLGLQFLLWYDEGEERNRGNFPPRFSGRQFPNYSSELNVNALELEDSALYLCASSLGGIGTDTQYFGPGTRLTVL.

The chain is built from TRBV5-1 and TRBJ2-2; no clear D. Deletions cut 0 bases from V and 0 bases from J, with 9 bases between. The CDR3 length is 16 residues. Germline CDR1 is SGHRS and CDR2 is YFSETQ. CDR3 loop: CASSLAPASNTGELFF. CDR3 bases: TGCGCCAGCAGCTTGGCCCCGGCATCGAACACCGGGGAGCTGTTTTTT.

This chain uses TRBV19 with TRBJ2-7, with 10 positions matching TRBD1. Germline CDR1 LNHDA, CDR2 SQIVND (reference sequence). Trimming cost V 5 bases and J 5 bases; bases outside gene matches: 3. This CDR3 region has 13 residues. The CDR3 DNA reads as TGTGCCAGTAGTGGAGGACAGGGGGACGAGCAGTACTTC. It specifies CASSGGQGDEQYF.